A single sample gave rise to the 9 T cell receptor beta chains below, sequenced in a study of graft-versus-host responses after intestinal transplantation (dated by TCRdb to about 2021). The meaning of the sample's time point label: cells obtained before transplantation from donor or recipient. The protocol used for the library was the immunoSEQ multiplex PCR assay. Held by TCRdb, this immuneACCESS table contains in-frame sequences only and omits some clones. Under half of the omission traces to an unresolved V gene where checked; the cause of the rest is unknown. The sample profile shows around 90,000 clones; 92% of them were found once. The top ten hold approximately 0.3% of the sample. The antigens for these receptors are not known. Sequences were derived from unstimulated CD4+ T cells sorted from spleen or lymph node cells, sampled before intestinal transplant. The source is a human donor who received an intestinal transplant.

The chain joins TRBV4-1 to TRBJ1-4, with unresolved D. The CDR3 consists of 16 residues. Trimming removed 0 bases at V and 0 bases at J, with 8 bases between. Germline loops: CDR1 MGHRA, CDR2 YSYEKL. The CDR3 coding sequence is TGCGCCAGCAGCCAAGATCCAGTCGCAACTAATGAAAAACTGTTTTTT. This sequence encodes CASSQDPVATNEKLFF.

This chain uses TRBV30 with TRBJ2-7, with D unclear. The CDR3 extends over 11 amino acids. V was cut by 2 bases and J by 5 bases, with 7 bases left in between. CDR1 is GTSNPN, CDR2 SVGIG, per germline (reference sequence). The CDR3 loop is CAWSLRNEQYF. CDR3 in DNA: TGTGCCTGGAGTTTAAGGAACGAGCAGTACTTC.

V usage is TRBV30 and J usage is TRBJ2-2; either TRBD1 or TRBD2 may supply D (5 bases each). The length of the CDR3 is 15 residues. V dropped 1 base and J dropped 6 bases, with 15 bases sitting between them. Germline CDR1 GTSNPN, CDR2 SVGIG (reference sequence). Written as DNA, the CDR3 is TGTGCCTGGAGTGCCCCCTACCCGGGGCCCGGGGAGCTGTTTTTT. Its protein is CAWSAPYPGPGELFF.

V and J are TRBV4-2 and TRBJ2-7; 13 bases line up with TRBD2. After removal of 5 bases from V and 3 bases from J, the junction contained 13 bases not matched to a gene. Germline CDR1 LGHNA, CDR2 YNFKEQ. The length of the CDR3 is 18 residues. This CDR3 reads CASSVFWTSGSLGYEQYF. The CDR3 region has the DNA TGTGCCAGCAGCGTATTCTGGACTAGCGGGAGTCTCGGCTACGAGCAGTACTTC.

The rearrangement uses TRBV6-1 and TRBJ2-1; D may correspond to TRBD1 or TRBD2 (5 bases each). From germline, CDR1 is MNHNS and CDR2 SASEGT. V was shortened by 6 bases and J by 3 bases, with 15 bases between the two germline ends. The CDR3 contains 15 residues. CDR3 region: CASRPPGPNYNEQFF. For the CDR3, the DNA is TGTGCCAGCAGACCCCCGGGACCGAACTACAATGAGCAGTTCTTC.

The chain joins TRBV28 to TRBJ1-5; D remains unclear. Looked up from germline, CDR1 is MDHEN and CDR2 is SYDVKM. The germline V and J ends were trimmed by 4 bases and 3 bases, with 22 bases remaining between them. The CDR3 runs 18 residues. The CDR3 loop is CASSSPLLRPGVNQPQHF. The CDR3 region has the DNA TGTGCCAGCAGTTCCCCTTTATTACGGCCTGGGGTCAATCAGCCCCAGCATTTT.

This chain links TRBV19 with TRBJ2-5; 8 bases match TRBD1. Looked up from germline, CDR1 is LNHDA and CDR2 is SQIVND (reference sequence). CDR3 length: 14 amino acids. After removal of 9 bases from V and 4 bases from J, the junction contained 10 bases not matched to a gene. As DNA, the CDR3 is TGTGCCAGCGGGACAGGCGCCCGGTCAGAGACCCAGTACTTC. This translates into CASGTGARSETQYF.

The rearrangement links TRBV7-9 to TRBJ2-1; 10 bases are shared with TRBD2. The CDR3 is made up of 16 amino acids. Losses at the gene ends were 0 bases for V and 10 bases for J; bases not matched to a gene: 9. Germline V gene sequence: CDR1 SEHNR, CDR2 FQNEAQ (reference sequence). CDR3 sequence: CASSLATPSGSSEQFF. The DNA for the CDR3 is TGTGCCAGCAGCTTAGCGACCCCTAGCGGGAGCAGCGAGCAGTTCTTC. Combining the CDR3 with reference TRBV7-9 and TRBJ2-1 gives the whole variable domain DTGVSQNPRHKITKRGQNVTFRCDPISEHNRLYWYRQTLGQGPEFLTYFQNEAQLEKSRLLSDRFSAERPKGSFSTLEIQRTEQGDSAMYLCASSLATPSGSSEQFFGPGTRLTVL.

The chain combines TRBV27 with TRBJ2-7, with TRBD1 matching 7 bases. Germline V CDR1 and CDR2: MNHEY, SMNVEV (reference sequence). The ends lost 0 bases at V and 7 bases at J; junction bases unmatched: 12. CDR3 size: 16 residues. CDR3 DNA: TGTGCCAGCAGTTTATCGGCCAACCAGGGGGTTGGAGAGCAGTACTTC. Translating gives CASSLSANQGVGEQYF.